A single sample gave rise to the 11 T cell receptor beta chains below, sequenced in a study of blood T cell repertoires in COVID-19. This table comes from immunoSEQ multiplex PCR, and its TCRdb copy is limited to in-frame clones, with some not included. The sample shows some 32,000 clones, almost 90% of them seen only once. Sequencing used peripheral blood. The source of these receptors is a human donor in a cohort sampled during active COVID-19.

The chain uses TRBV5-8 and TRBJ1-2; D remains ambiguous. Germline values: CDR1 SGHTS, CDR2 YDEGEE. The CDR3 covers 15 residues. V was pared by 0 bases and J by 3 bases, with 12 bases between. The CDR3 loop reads CASSLESQRHYGYTF. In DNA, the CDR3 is TGTGCCAGCAGCTTGGAGAGCCAGAGGCACTATGGCTACACCTTC.

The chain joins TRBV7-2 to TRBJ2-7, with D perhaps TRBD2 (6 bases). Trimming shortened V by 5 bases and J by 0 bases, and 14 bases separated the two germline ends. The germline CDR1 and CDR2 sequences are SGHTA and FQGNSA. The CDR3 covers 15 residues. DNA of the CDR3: TGTGCCAGCAGCGGGGGGACCGCAGACTCCTACGAGCAGTACTTC. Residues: CASSGGTADSYEQYF.

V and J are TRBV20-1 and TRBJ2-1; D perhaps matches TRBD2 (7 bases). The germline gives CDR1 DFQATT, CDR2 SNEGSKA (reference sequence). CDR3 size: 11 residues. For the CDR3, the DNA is TGCGAGGGGGGGCTCTACAATGAGCAGTTCTTC. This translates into CEGGLYNEQFF.

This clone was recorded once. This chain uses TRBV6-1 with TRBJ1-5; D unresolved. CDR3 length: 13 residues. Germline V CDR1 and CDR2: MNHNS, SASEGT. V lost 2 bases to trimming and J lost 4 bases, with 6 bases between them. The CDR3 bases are TGTGCCAGCAGTGAACCCCGGAATCAGCCCCAGCATTTT. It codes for CASSEPRNQPQHF.

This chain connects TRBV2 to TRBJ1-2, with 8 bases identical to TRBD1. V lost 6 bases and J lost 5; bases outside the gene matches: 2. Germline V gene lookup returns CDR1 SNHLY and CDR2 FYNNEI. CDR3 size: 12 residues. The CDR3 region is CASRTGGYGYTF. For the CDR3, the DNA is TGTGCCAGCAGAACAGGGGGGTATGGCTACACCTTC.

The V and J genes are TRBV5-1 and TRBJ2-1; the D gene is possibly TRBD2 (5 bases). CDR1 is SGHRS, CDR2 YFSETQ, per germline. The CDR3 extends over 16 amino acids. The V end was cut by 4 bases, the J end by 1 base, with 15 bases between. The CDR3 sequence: CASSPLTRRSYNEQFF. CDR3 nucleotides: TGCGCCAGCAGCCCCTTAACTAGGAGGTCCTACAATGAGCAGTTCTTC.

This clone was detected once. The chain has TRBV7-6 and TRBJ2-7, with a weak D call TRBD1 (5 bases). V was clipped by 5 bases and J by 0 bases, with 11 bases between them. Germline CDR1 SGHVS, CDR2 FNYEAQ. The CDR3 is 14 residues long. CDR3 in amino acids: CASSPGSRSYEQYF. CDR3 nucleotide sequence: TGTGCCAGCAGCCCAGGGTCCCGCTCCTACGAGCAGTACTTC.

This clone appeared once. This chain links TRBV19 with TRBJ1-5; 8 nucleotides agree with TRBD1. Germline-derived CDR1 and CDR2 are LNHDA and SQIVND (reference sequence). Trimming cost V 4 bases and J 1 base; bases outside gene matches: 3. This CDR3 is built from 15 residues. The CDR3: CASSTRTGSNQPQHF. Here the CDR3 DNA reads TGTGCCAGTAGTACCCGGACAGGGAGCAATCAGCCCCAGCATTTT.

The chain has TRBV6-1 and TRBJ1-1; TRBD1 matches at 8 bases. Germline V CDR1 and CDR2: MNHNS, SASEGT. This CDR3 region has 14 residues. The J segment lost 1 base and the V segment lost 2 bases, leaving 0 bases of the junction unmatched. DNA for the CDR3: TGTGCCAGCAGTGAAACAGGGGGGAACACTGAAGCTTTCTTT. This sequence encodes CASSETGGNTEAFF.

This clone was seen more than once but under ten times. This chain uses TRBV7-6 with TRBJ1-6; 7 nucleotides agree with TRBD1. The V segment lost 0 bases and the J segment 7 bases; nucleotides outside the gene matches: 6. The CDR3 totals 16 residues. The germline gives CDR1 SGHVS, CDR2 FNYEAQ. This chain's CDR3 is CASSLAPGQMNSPLHF. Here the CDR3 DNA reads TGTGCCAGCAGCTTAGCCCCGGGACAGATGAATTCACCCCTCCACTTT.

The DNA for the CDR3 is TGTGCCACCAGCTCCGGGACAGGGGGGTTCGTGGCTAATGAAAAACTGTTTTTT. Translating gives CATSSGTGGFVANEKLFF. V and J are TRBV15 and TRBJ1-4; TRBD1 agrees at 11 bases. V trimming: 5 bases; J trimming: 3 bases; junction bases outside the gene matches: 11. Germline values: CDR1 LNHNV, CDR2 YYDKDF (reference sequence). CDR3 length: 18 amino acids.